These 18 T cell receptor beta chains were sequenced from one sample in a study of T cells in Graves' hyperthyroidism and ophthalmopathy. Amplified TCR beta CDR3 regions derived from RNA transcripts. The HTBI set primed first-round TCR CDR3 RT-PCR. One entry per CDR3 protein results from TCRdb running MiXCR on the multiplex PCR reads. This repertoire shows more than 300,000 distinct CDR3 sequences, roughly 13% found once; its top ten account for less than 10%. The material sequenced was blood. The source of these receptors is a woman aged 18-35 years with Graves' hyperthyroidism.

Only a few counts were recorded for this clonotype. This CDR3 reads CARQVYSGTGEEETQYF. CDR3 in DNA: TGTGCCAGACAAGTATATTCCGGGACAGGGGAGGAGGAGACCCAGTACTTC. This rearrangement joins TRBV19 to TRBJ2-5, with 10 bases lining up with TRBD1. Trimming removed 9 bases from V and 5 bases from J; junction bases left unmatched: 18. The CDR3 consists of 17 residues. The germline V gene has CDR1 LNHDA and CDR2 SQIVND (reference sequence).

At least ten counts were recorded for this clonotype. The chain employs TRBV11-1 and TRBJ2-1; D gene ambiguous. This CDR3 is 14 amino acids long. The germline CDR1 and CDR2 sequences are SGHAT and FQDESV (reference sequence). V lost 6 bases and J lost 4, with 13 bases in between. The CDR3 protein is CASSSELGYNEQFF. CDR3 nucleotides: TGTGCCAGCAGTTCGGAACTTGGGTACAATGAGCAGTTCTTC.

This clonotype has a count of ten or more. This chain joins TRBV20-1 and TRBJ1-1; D is unresolved. The length of the CDR3 is 13 residues. The germline V gene has CDR1 DFQATT and CDR2 SNEGSKA (reference sequence). V was cut by 5 bases and J by 1 base, with 11 bases left in between. The chain's CDR3 is CSAPPIRNTEAFF. In DNA, the CDR3 is TGCAGTGCTCCCCCGATAAGGAACACTGAAGCTTTCTTT.

The V and J genes are TRBV7-2 and TRBJ2-3; D is unclear. Per germline, CDR1 SGHTA and CDR2 FQGNSA. Trimming removed 4 bases from V and 7 bases from J, with 15 bases in between. The CDR3 contains 14 residues. The CDR3 spells CASSSWSEANTQYF. In DNA form, the CDR3 reads TGTGCCAGCAGCTCCTGGTCAGAGGCCAATACGCAGTATTTT. Full variable domain (remainder filled in from reference TRBV7-2 and TRBJ2-3): GAGVSQSPSNKVTEKGKDVELRCDPISGHTALYWYRQSLGQGLEFLIYFQGNSAPDKSGLPSDRFSAERTGGSVSTLTIQRTQQEDSAVYLCASSSWSEANTQYFGPGTRLTVL.

This clonotype was picked up many times. The chain couples TRBV6-1 to TRBJ2-3; 8 bases line up with TRBD1. Germline V lookup: CDR1 MNHNS, CDR2 SASEGT. V lost 6 bases and J lost 8; bases outside the gene matches: 10. The CDR3 extends over 14 amino acids. The chain's CDR3 is CASRIFEDRATQYF. Written as DNA, the CDR3 is TGTGCCAGCAGGATTTTCGAGGACAGGGCTACGCAGTATTTT.

The table lists this clonotype with many counts. The chain is built from TRBV7-2 and TRBJ2-7, with D unresolved. Between the trimmed V and J ends, which lost 1 base and 1 base, there was a span of 8 bases. Germline lookup yields CDR1 SGHTA and CDR2 FQGNSA. The CDR3 has 14 amino acids. This CDR3 reads CASSLGASSYEQYF. Here the CDR3 DNA reads TGTGCCAGCAGCTTAGGTGCCAGTTCCTACGAGCAGTACTTC. Filled out from reference TRBV7-2 and TRBJ2-7, the complete variable domain reads GAGVSQSPSNKVTEKGKDVELRCDPISGHTALYWYRQSLGQGLEFLIYFQGNSAPDKSGLPSDRFSAERTGGSVSTLTIQRTQQEDSAVYLCASSLGASSYEQYFGPGTRLTVT.

This clonotype was observed at least ten times. The gene calls are TRBV20-1 and TRBJ2-7, with D unresolved. V lost 4 bases to trimming and J lost 3 bases, with 13 bases between them. There are 13 residues in the CDR3. CDR1 is DFQATT, CDR2 SNEGSKA, per germline (reference sequence). CDR3 nucleotides: TGCAGTGCTACTAAGGAGCCCCTCTACGAGCAGTACTTC. Encoded protein: CSATKEPLYEQYF.

There are many counts of this clonotype. The chain combines TRBV2 with TRBJ1-2; 9 positions agree with TRBD1. V dropped 1 base and J dropped 4; count of bases not matched to a gene: 7. The CDR3 is 16 amino acids. Germline V CDR1 and CDR2: SNHLY, FYNNEI. The CDR3 loop reads CASSEGTGGTLYGYTF. In DNA form, the CDR3 reads TGTGCCAGCAGTGAAGGTACAGGGGGCACCCTCTATGGCTACACCTTC.

This clonotype was seen only a few times. This sequence joins TRBV10-3 and TRBJ1-5, with D possibly being TRBD1 (5 bases). The CDR3 is 14 residues long. V lost 4 bases, J lost 3 bases, and 10 bases lay in between. CDR1 is ENHRY, CDR2 SYGVKD, per germline. DNA of the CDR3: TGTGCCATCAGTGGGGGGACGGTCAATCAGCCCCAGCATTTT. This encodes CAISGGTVNQPQHF.

This clonotype was observed at least ten times. The rearrangement links TRBV2 to TRBJ2-1; TRBD1 aligns across 9 bases. V shed 6 bases, J shed 5 bases, and the junction held 5 bases outside the gene matches. Germline V gene lookup returns CDR1 SNHLY and CDR2 FYNNEI. This CDR3 has 14 residues. The CDR3 sequence: CASSRTGDDNEQFF. As DNA, the CDR3 is TGTGCCAGCAGCAGGACAGGGGATGACAATGAGCAGTTCTTC.

This clonotype was detected only a few times. V and J are TRBV4-1 and TRBJ2-1; D assignment may be TRBD1 or TRBD2 (5 bases each). There are 14 residues in the CDR3. The germline V gene has CDR1 MGHRA and CDR2 YSYEKL. Between the trimmed V and J ends, which lost 1 base and 8 bases, there was a span of 12 bases. CDR3 sequence: CASSQVKGTYEQFF. The CDR3 DNA follows: TGCGCCAGCAGCCAAGTAAAGGGGACCTATGAGCAGTTCTTC.

This clonotype came up once. Being one base from a much bigger clone, this may be a read error. CDR3 sequence reads: CSARAKGGEAQYF. The CDR3 nucleotides read TGCAGTGCTAGAGCCAAGGGGGGGGAGGCCCAGTACTTC. The chain is built from TRBV20-1 and TRBJ2-5; D may be TRBD2 (7 bases). V lost 1 base to trimming and J lost 9 bases, with 15 bases between them. The germline V gene has CDR1 DFQATT and CDR2 SNEGSKA (reference sequence). CDR3 length: 13 amino acids.

This clonotype was counted ten times or more. This sequence joins TRBV7-2 and TRBJ1-6; TRBD1 might be the D (5 bases). V was pared by 4 bases and J by 6 bases, with 19 bases between. Per germline, CDR1 SGHTA and CDR2 FQGNSA. The CDR3 is made up of 17 amino acids. The CDR3 sequence is CASSSAPGGTRNSPLHF. In DNA, the CDR3 is TGTGCCAGCAGCTCAGCCCCTGGAGGGACCCGTAATTCACCCCTCCACTTT.

As for this clonotype: A much larger clone is a single base away; this may be a read error. The chain is built from TRBV7-2 and TRBJ2-5, with D perhaps TRBD1 (5 bases). The V gene lost 8 bases and the J gene lost 5 bases, with 21 bases spanning the gap. In germline, CDR1 is SGHTA, CDR2 FQGNSA. The CDR3 covers 15 residues. In DNA form, the CDR3 reads TGTGCCAGCCCACCAATTACAGGTCATCGGGAGACCCAGTACTTC. Translation: CASPPITGHRETQYF.

This sequence joins TRBV20-1 and TRBJ2-2, with 7 positions matching TRBD2. CDR1 is DFQATT and CDR2 is SNEGSKA in the germline V gene (reference sequence). This CDR3 spans 15 amino acids. V shed 2 bases and J 4 bases; nucleotides not matched to a gene: 7. CDR3 nucleotides: TGCAGTGCTAGACCCACGGGGGGAGGCACCGGGGAGCTGTTTTTT. As protein: CSARPTGGGTGELFF.

In its sample, this clonotype was seen many times. The genes are TRBV2 and TRBJ1-5, with D perhaps TRBD1 (5 bases). Germline CDR1 and CDR2: SNHLY and FYNNEI. The CDR3 runs 15 residues. The V and J ends lost 1 base and 4 bases respectively, with 11 bases between them. CDR3 DNA sequence: TGTGCCAGCAGTGAAGGTAGTGGGGGGAATCAGCCCCAGCATTTT. This codes for CASSEGSGGNQPQHF.

This clonotype was counted at least ten times. An end of the junction differs from the germline gene, which may be a read error. J is TRBJ1-1 and V is TRBV4-1; perhaps TRBD1 as D (5 bases). The germline gives CDR1 MGHRA, CDR2 YSYEKL. This CDR3 is built from 14 residues. For the CDR3, the DNA is TGCGCCGGCAGCCCGAGACAGAGGAACACTGAAGCTTTCTTT. Its protein is CAGSPRQRNTEAFF.

The chain carries TRBV2 and TRBJ2-7, with 8 bases aligning to TRBD1. Trimming removed 5 bases from V and 6 bases from J; junction bases left unmatched: 9. Germline lookup yields CDR1 SNHLY and CDR2 FYNNEI. The CDR3 consists of 14 residues. DNA of the CDR3: TGTGCCAGCAGTACCGACAGGGGATGGGGCGAGCAGTACTTC. It encodes CASSTDRGWGEQYF.